Included here is one T cell receptor beta chain sequence, with context. What this receptor recognizes is not known. Base-call qualities are not available, and no considerably larger clone is one nucleotide away. TCRbeta CDR3 regions were amplified from genomic DNA using the immunoSEQ Assay, a bias-controlled multiplex PCR. Processing in the source paper ran as follows. The number of nucleated cells in each sample was estimated by amplification of reference gene primers within the assay. To quantify the absolute abundance of each unique TCRbeta CDR3 rearrangement, sequence reads were collapsed and filtered. For each sample, productive Simpson clonality was calculated as the square root of Simpson's diversity index over productive rearrangements. The immuneACCESS repertoire file appears here via TCRdb, limited to in-frame rearrangements. These files lack a portion of the clones; in checked studies, under half of the deficit traces to unresolved V genes, and the cause of the others is not known. V, J and clone size are taken as reported in that table, and D and trimming were inferred from the DNA itself. Counted in this sample were about 80,000 clones; about 87% of them appeared once. Clones ranked in the top ten supply almost 7% of the sample.

This sample is drawn from a study of blood T cell repertoires in COVID-19 (TCRdb year 2020). About the full investigation: Samples covering the acute and convalescent phases of COVID-19 were provided by collaborators in the United States, Italy and Spain. The prospective study material was composed of cDNA or gDNA derived from T cells, B-cell-depleted T cells, or PBMCs. Deeply sampled blood TCRbeta repertoires from subjects exposed to, actively infected with, or recovered from COVID-19 were included in the dataset. The repertoires were released in a freely available public database meant as a resource for research on the immune response to SARS-CoV-2. The samples were drawn from the first 160 participants of the ongoing ImmuneRACE study and from 950 to 1,500 subjects provided by 6 global collaborators. A de-identified subject ID, COVID-19 status, age in years and sex were almost always included in the sample metadata. Where available, HLA class I and class II types were taken from metadata supplied by the sample provider and were not determined by assay-based typing.

Whole blood was collected in K2EDTA tubes by collaborating institutions according to the institutions' own protocols. Collaborator samples were shipped for TCRbeta analysis as frozen whole blood, isolated PBMCs, or DNA extracted from either sample type. CDR1 and CDR2 (DFQATT, SNEGSKA) derive from the germline V gene (reference sequence). Counted from cysteine to phenylalanine, this CDR3 has 10 amino acids. Only CDR3 DNA is held: 30 bases, read in frame from base 1. The junction carries 10 bases between V and J, which are trimmed by 6 bases and 10 bases respectively. Overall results and qualifications from the work: The quantity of clinical and demographic metadata differed by source and by participant and was supplied without curation.

The receptor comes from a woman at least 80 years old with acute or convalescent COVID-19. Rearrangement joined TRBV20-1 to TRBJ2-1, with no confidently assigned D gene. Sequenced: peripheral blood. The nucleotide sequence reads TGCAGTGCCCACATTGGCGAGCAGTTCTTC. Its product reads: CSAHIGEQFF.